This T cell receptor (beta chain) was sequenced during a study of T-cell memory formation after mild COVID-19. Comment on this clonotype: The antigen is not known.

Using constant-segment primers, 5'RACE produced TCR alpha and TCR beta cDNA libraries carrying sample barcodes and UMIs. TCRdb fed the 5' RACE reads into MiXCR, producing one record per CDR3 protein. The sample holds roughly 480,000 distinct CDR3 sequences, around a quarter seen once. CDR1 and CDR2 from the germline V gene are SGHRS and YFSETQ. V lost 4 bases and J lost 8; bases outside the gene matches: 10. The CDR3 has 14 amino acids. Whole-study findings and limits: The study found contracting CD4+ clones mainly in CM and EM and contracting CD8+ clones in EMRA. Some SARS-CoV-2-responding clones were already detected in memory before infection. CD4/CD8 balance held among clones contracting day 15 to 85, and later expanders leaned CD4+.

V is TRBV5-1 and J is TRBJ1-2; 8 bases align to TRBD1. Sequenced input: PBMCs or a T cell subset sorted from them (not recorded which). This TCR came from an adult woman who had mild COVID-19 (a few samples of this study predate the infection). Cell type and time point are not known. The CDR3 here is CASSPGQGAEGYTF. CDR3 coding DNA: TGCGCCAGCAGCCCTGGACAGGGAGCAGAAGGCTACACCTTC.